This TCR beta chain was identified in a study of early T cells in non-severe SARS-CoV-2 infection. Study-level points and caveats: Anti-spike CD8 specificities were favored by VDJdb matching, whose results missed private and CD4 specificities.

cDNA molecules, individually, were tagged with unique molecular identifiers. TCRdb re-called the 5' RACE reads with MiXCR, one entry per CDR3 protein. The sample consists of 60,000 or so distinct CDR3 sequences, more than 13% of them appearing once. The CDR3 has 14 residues. V lost 7 bases to trimming and J lost 4 bases; unmatched junction nucleotides: 6. Notes on this clonotype: Its matching antigen is unknown.

This TCR was recovered from an adult who was a healthcare worker with PCR-confirmed SARS-CoV-2 infection or an uninfected control (not recorded which). The gene calls are TRBV12-3 or TRBV12-4 and TRBJ1-4, with 7 bases fitting TRBD1. The source material was whole blood, sampled at baseline. The CDR3 loop is CASTPDRVNEKLFF. In nucleotides, the CDR3 is TGTGCCAGCACCCCTGACAGGGTTAATGAAAAACTGTTTTTT.